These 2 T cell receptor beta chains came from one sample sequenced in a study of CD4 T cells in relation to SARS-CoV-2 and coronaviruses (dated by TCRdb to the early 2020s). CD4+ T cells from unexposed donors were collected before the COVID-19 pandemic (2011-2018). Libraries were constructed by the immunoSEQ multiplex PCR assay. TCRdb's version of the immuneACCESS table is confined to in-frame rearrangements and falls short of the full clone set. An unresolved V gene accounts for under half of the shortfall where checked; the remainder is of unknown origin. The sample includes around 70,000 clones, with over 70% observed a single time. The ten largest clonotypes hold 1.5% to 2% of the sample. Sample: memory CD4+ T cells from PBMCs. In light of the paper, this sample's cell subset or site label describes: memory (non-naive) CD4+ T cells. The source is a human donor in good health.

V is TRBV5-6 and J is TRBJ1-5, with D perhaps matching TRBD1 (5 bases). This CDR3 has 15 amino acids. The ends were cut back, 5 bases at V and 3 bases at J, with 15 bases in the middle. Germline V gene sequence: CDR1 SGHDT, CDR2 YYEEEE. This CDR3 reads CASSYRDGLNQPQHF. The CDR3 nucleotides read TGTGCCAGCAGTTACCGGGACGGCCTCAATCAGCCCCAGCATTTT.

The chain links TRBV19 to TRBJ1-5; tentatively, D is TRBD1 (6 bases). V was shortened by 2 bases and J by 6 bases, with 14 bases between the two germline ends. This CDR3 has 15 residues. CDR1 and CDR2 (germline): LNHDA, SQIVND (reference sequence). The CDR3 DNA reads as TGTGCCAGTAGTATATGGCTGGGGGGCAGTCAGCCCCAGCATTTT. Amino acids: CASSIWLGGSQPQHF.